This T cell receptor (beta chain) stems from a study of Ad26.COV2.S vaccination and SARS-CoV-2 variants (dated by TCRdb to about 2021). Background on the whole study: Vaccine-arm donors were drawn from COV1001, a multicentre, randomized, double-blind, placebo-controlled phase I-IIa trial of Ad26.COV2.S in healthy adults. Ad26.COV2.S was administered intramuscularly at 5 x 10^10 or 1 x 10^11 viral particles, either as a single shot or as two shots given 56 days apart. The specificity and breadth of SARS-CoV-2-reactive T cell receptors after Ad26.COV2.S vaccination were assessed by TCRbeta repertoire sequencing. The TCR-sequenced set comprised about 30 samples: approximately 19 Ad26.COV2.S vaccine recipients, 5 placebo recipients and 8 SARS-CoV-2 convalescent individuals. Participants in the trial were split at random into five groups of five each, receiving low-dose or high-dose Ad26.COV2.S once or twice, or else placebo on both occasions. Investigators remained blinded to trial group allocation during experiments and outcome assessment. The investigation overall reported the following: Ad26.COV2.S recipients had higher spike-specific TCR breadth than placebo recipients (P = 0.0014). Vaccine and placebo recipients had similar non-spike TCR breadth, a finding consistent with the vaccine containing only spike. Substantial breadth of spike-specific CD8+ and CD4+ T cell responses was reported after vaccination. It was noted by the authors that total T cell responses may have been underestimated by the TCR breadth and depth analyses. The study lacked the statistical power to compare responses across vaccine doses or regimens.

To note about this clone: No cognate antigen has been identified for it. No much larger clone exists at a distance of one base, and base qualities are not known.

The immunoSEQ Assay was the method used to sequence TCRbeta CDR3 regions. After extraction, genomic DNA underwent amplification by bias-controlled multiplex PCR, followed by high-throughput sequencing. In the authors' own workflow: To quantify the absolute abundance of every unique TCRbeta CDR3 region, sequences were collapsed and filtered. T cell fraction was estimated by normalizing TCRbeta template counts to usable DNA, with usable DNA measured through amplification of reference genes found in all nucleated cells. Repertoire TCRs were annotated as SARS-CoV-2-specific when V gene, CDR3 amino acid sequence and J gene were exactly matched to a known reactive TCR set. The reference SARS-CoV-2 TCR set was derived from MIRA and filtered for enrichment in COVID-19-positive ImmuneCODE repertoires, a step that removed public or cross-reactive TCRs. Drawing on the MIRA antigens, annotated TCRs were analysed further at the level of specific ORF or position within ORF. Depth was the summed frequency of annotated unique rearrangements, while breadth was defined as annotated unique rearrangements over total unique productive rearrangements. Group comparisons of TCR breadth used two-sided Wilcoxon rank-sum tests. TCRdb provides this immuneACCESS table in a form limited to in-frame rearrangements. Some clones are lacking; in checked studies, under half of them reflect an unresolved V gene, and why the rest are absent is not known. The V and J calls and clone size were taken over from that table, and D and trimming were inferred from the DNA. The sample yields around 450,000 clones; about 90% were counted once. About 4.5% of the sample lies in the top ten.

The sample's treatment or condition, from its label and the paper: around 19 received Ad26.COV2.S at low or high dose, single or two shots; a few received placebo; per-sample allocation not given. For vaccine and placebo recipients, repertoires were sequenced using samples collected on day 63 after the first injection. Cohort 1b enrolled about two dozen adults aged 18-55 years at a single site in Boston, USA, between 29 July and 7 August 2020. As a vaccine, Ad26.COV2.S was a replication-incompetent adenovirus type 26 vector that expressed a prefusion-stabilized SARS-CoV-2 spike protein derived from the original Wuhan strain. The sequence was obtained from a person aged 18-60 years who received the Ad26.COV2.S COVID-19 vaccine or a placebo. The source was peripheral blood, collected in a trial of Ad26.COV2.S vaccine versus placebo.

The DNA is as follows: TGTGCCAGCTCACCCCGGGACAGCCCTTATAATTCACCCCTCCACTTT. This codes for CASSPRDSPYNSPLHF. The V and J segments used are TRBV18 and TRBJ1-6, with TRBD1 identical over 7 junction bases. CDR1 and CDR2 are drawn from the germline V gene: KGHSH, LQKENI. At the junction V is shortened by 3 bases and J by 4 bases; bases outside the gene matches: 6. The CDR3 numbers 16 residues from cysteine through phenylalanine. The read is trimmed to its CDR3 DNA, 48 bases read in frame from base 1.